The source of this T cell receptor (beta chain) is a study of cytomegalovirus exposure and HLA in healthy donors. PCR involved 60 Vbeta and 13 Jbeta primers. TCRdb's table, derived via immunoSEQ multiplex PCR, lists solely in-frame clones and lacks some. Of approximately 130,000 clones listed, about three quarters are singletons. This clone was observed a single time. No antigen is known for it. V was pared by 5 bases and J by 0 bases, with 16 bases between. Germline assignment: CDR1 SGHAT and CDR2 FQNNGV. This CDR3 is 16 amino acids long. Regarding the study as a whole: Accounts indicate the classifier identified cytomegalovirus status with strong specificity and sensitivity. According to a later analysis, donors in an Asian-associated ancestry cluster reportedly had fewer N-insertions than the approximately 670-donor mean.

This chain connects TRBV11-2 to TRBJ1-2; possible D gene TRBD1, 6 bases. The sequencing input was PBMCs. This TCR was recovered from a man over 45 in good health and CMV-seropositive. CDR3 nucleotide sequence: TGTGCCAGCAGCCCTAGTACAGGGTCCACTAACTATGGCTACACCTTC. This gives the protein CASSPSTGSTNYGYTF.